This T cell receptor beta chain was identified in a study of blood T cell repertoires in COVID-19. The wider study: PBMCs, B-cell-depleted T cells, or T cells provided the cDNA or gDNA that made up the material.

Cohort allocation depended upon clinical history that participants reported. This clone appeared once. Clones were sequenced by immunoSEQ multiplex PCR, and TCRdb holds only the in-frame ones, with some missing. The top ten hold roughly 8.7% of the sample, which has over 200,000 clones, over 75% seen once. The CDR3 runs to 15 residues. Germline V gene data show CDR1 as MNHEY and CDR2 as SVGAGI. Unmatched junction bases numbered 10, after V lost 6 bases and J lost 3 bases. Specimen: PBMCs or T cells enriched from blood (not recorded which). This TCR derives from a man aged 40-49 years who had recovered from COVID-19. The rearrangement joins TRBV6-5 to TRBJ2-7, with 8 bases that match TRBD2. The CDR3 sequence: CASSPRGTSIYEQYF. The CDR3, as DNA: TGTGCCAGCAGCCCACGGGGGACTAGTATCTACGAGCAGTACTTC.